This TCR beta chain was observed in a study of blood T cell repertoires in COVID-19. Study at large: There were acute and convalescent COVID-19 samples, and they came from the United States, Italy and Spain. Nucleic acid was either cDNA or gDNA, and it came from T cells, B-cell-depleted T cells, or PBMCs.

Per the study methods: Estimated nucleated cell counts came from reference gene primer amplification. Measured with immunoSEQ multiplex PCR; TCRdb has only the in-frame clones, and not every one. The V and J calls and the clone size are those of that table, but D and trimming were determined from the DNA. The sample yields more than 25,000 clones, more than 75% seen once. CDR3 size: 11 residues. CDR1 is LNHDA, CDR2 SQIVND, per germline (reference sequence). With 6 bases removed from V and 5 bases from J, the gap between germline ends came to 7 bases. Sequenced: peripheral blood. The sequence came from a man aged 45-65 years with active COVID-19. This rearrangement joins TRBV19 to TRBJ2-5; D is undetermined. In nucleotides, the CDR3 is TGTGCCAGTAGCCTCGGGGAGACCCAGTACTTC. This codes for CASSLGETQYF.